The present T cell receptor (beta chain) was sequenced within a study of CD8 T cells in Susac syndrome. RNA was extracted with the RNeasy kit, and a quantity of roughly 0.5 to 1 ug was reverse transcribed using random hexamers. TCRdb redid the calling of the immunoSEQ multiplex PCR reads with MiXCR, one entry per CDR3 protein. The sample gives 250,000 to 300,000 distinct CDR3 sequences, approximately 90% of which show up once; approximately 0.18% is in the top ten. V was trimmed by 1 base and J by 6 bases, leaving 3 bases between them. In germline, CDR1 is DFQATT, CDR2 SNEGSKA (reference sequence). This CDR3 is built from 10 residues.

This TCR was sampled from a human donor with multiple sclerosis. Sequenced sample: CD8+ T cells from PBMCs. The chain uses TRBV20-1 and TRBJ1-1; D gene ambiguous. CDR3 amino acids: CSARVSEAFF. CDR3 nucleotides: TGCAGTGCTAGAGTTTCTGAAGCTTTCTTT.